These 22 T cell receptor beta chains were all obtained from the same sample, sequenced in a study of blood T cell repertoires in COVID-19. The data were produced by immunoSEQ multiplex PCR, yet TCRdb's version contains in-frame clones alone and is incomplete. The sample includes approximately 85,000 clones, 80% to 90% of them seen just once. The specimen sequenced was peripheral blood. The receptors were gathered from a human donor in a cohort sampled during active COVID-19.

This clone has a single count. The V call is TRBV5-4, the J call TRBJ2-2; weak D call: TRBD2 (6 bases). Germline V gene data show CDR1 as SGHNT and CDR2 as YYREEE (reference sequence). The CDR3 is 15 residues long. Between the trimmed V and J ends, which lost 0 bases and 5 bases, there was a span of 11 bases. This CDR3 is CASSLELARTGELFF. The CDR3 coding sequence is TGTGCCAGCAGCTTGGAGCTAGCGCGGACCGGGGAGCTGTTTTTT.

This clone was observed at least ten times. J is TRBJ2-1 and V is TRBV7-2; D uncertain. The V and J ends lost 3 bases and 7 bases respectively, with 7 bases between them. The CDR3 has 12 residues. Germline CDR1 and CDR2: SGHTA and FQGNSA. CDR3 coding DNA: TGTGCCAGCAGCTTTAATTTAAATGAGCAGTTCTTC. It encodes CASSFNLNEQFF.

By frequency in the sample, this clone is medium-sized. This same CDR3 is encoded by further DNA sequences in the sample. The V and J genes are TRBV7-2 and TRBJ1-1; the D is unclear. This CDR3 is 13 amino acids long. Per germline, CDR1 SGHTA and CDR2 FQGNSA. Trimming pared 1 base from V and 1 base from J, leaving 4 bases between. The CDR3 DNA follows: TGTGCCAGCAGCTTAGACAGGAACACTGAAGCTTTCTTT. Translating gives CASSLDRNTEAFF.

The chain carries TRBV30 and TRBJ1-4, with TRBD1 as a possible D gene (5 bases). V lost 3 bases and J lost 5, with 10 bases in between. CDR3 length equals 13 residues. CDR1 and CDR2 from the germline V gene are GTSNPN and SVGIG (reference sequence). The CDR3 loop reads CAWSGPGNEKLFF. DNA for the CDR3: TGTGCCTGGAGCGGCCCAGGGAATGAAAAACTGTTTTTT. Combining the CDR3 with reference TRBV30 and TRBJ1-4 gives the whole variable domain SQTIHQWPATLVQPVGSPLSLECTVEGTSNPNLYWYRQAAGRGLQLLFYSVGIGQISSEVPQNLSASRPQDRQFILSSKKLLLSDSGFYLCAWSGPGNEKLFFGSGTQLSVL.

In its sample, this clone was seen a few times. The V and J genes are TRBV5-4 and TRBJ2-3, with 14 bases that match TRBD2. The CDR3 is made up of 16 amino acids. V shed 4 bases, J shed 5 bases, and the junction held 6 bases outside the gene matches. Germline V gene data show CDR1 as SGHNT and CDR2 as YYREEE (reference sequence). This CDR3 reads CASSRTSGGLKDTQYF. CDR3 in DNA: TGTGCCAGCAGCCGGACTAGCGGGGGGTTGAAAGATACGCAGTATTTT.

The V call is TRBV7-2, the J call TRBJ2-3; 7 bases agree with TRBD1. Per the germline V gene, CDR1 is SGHTA and CDR2 is FQGNSA. The CDR3 totals 16 residues. V lost 1 base and J lost 4; bases outside the gene matches: 8. CDR3 bases: TGTGCCAGCAGCTTAGTGGACAGGTGGTCCCCAGATACGCAGTATTTT. This encodes CASSLVDRWSPDTQYF.

This clone showed up just a few times. The CDR3 here is CASSVVGASNQPQHF. The CDR3 nucleotides are TGTGCCAGCAGCGTAGTAGGGGCCAGCAATCAGCCCCAGCATTTT. V gene TRBV9 combines with J gene TRBJ1-5; a possible D gene is TRBD1 (5 bases). Germline V CDR1 and CDR2: SGDLS, YYNGEE. The CDR3 is 15 residues long. The V gene lost 0 bases and the J gene lost 1 base, with 8 bases spanning the gap.

The chain joins TRBV10-3 to TRBJ1-4; no clear D gene. This CDR3 has 13 residues. The germline CDR1 and CDR2 sequences are ENHRY and SYGVKD. Trimming took off 7 bases at V and 8 bases at J, with 14 bases between the two ends. Here the CDR3 reads CAINLSPGEKLFF. In nucleotides, the CDR3 is TGTGCCATCAACCTCAGCCCAGGAGAAAAACTGTTTTTT.

With regard to this clone: Different DNA sequences within this sample yield the same CDR3. The chain couples TRBV6-5 to TRBJ1-3, with D perhaps matching TRBD1 (6 bases). This CDR3 has 14 amino acids. V lost 6 bases and J lost 0, with 9 bases in between. The germline V gene encodes CDR1 MNHEY and CDR2 SVGAGI. This CDR3 reads CASRRTVSGNTIYF. Written as DNA, the CDR3 is TGTGCCAGCAGGCGGACAGTCTCTGGAAACACCATATATTTT.

The CDR3 sequence: CSVVGEAYPYEQYF. CDR3 DNA sequence: TGCAGCGTTGTCGGGGAAGCCTATCCCTACGAGCAGTACTTC. The rearrangement links TRBV29-1 to TRBJ2-7; a possible D gene is TRBD2 (5 bases). The germline CDR1 and CDR2 sequences are SQVTM and ANQGSEA. This CDR3 comprises 14 residues. V dropped 4 bases and J dropped 2 bases, with 15 bases sitting between them.

In this sample, this clone turned up a few times. CDR3 sequence (DNA): TGTGCCAGCAGACGTTATGGGGCCCCCAACAGGGTCGGCACAGATACGCAGTATTTT. Encoded protein: CASRRYGAPNRVGTDTQYF. The chain links TRBV27 to TRBJ2-3; perhaps TRBD1 as D (6 bases). Looked up from germline, CDR1 is MNHEY and CDR2 is SMNVEV (reference sequence). Trimming took off 6 bases at V and 1 base at J, with 26 bases between the two ends. This CDR3 is built from 19 residues.

This clone was counted ten times or more. Its ends do not fully match the called genes, so a read error is possible. V gene TRBV6-5 combines with J gene TRBJ1-2, with a possible D match to TRBD1 (6 bases). Germline V gene data show CDR1 as MNHEY and CDR2 as SVGAGI. There are 14 residues in the CDR3. The CDR3 here is CASGSPHQTGTIAF. As DNA, the CDR3 is TGTGCCAGCGGCTCCCCACACCAAACAGGGACTATCGCCTTC.

The chain employs TRBV7-2 and TRBJ2-7, with 11 bases lining up with TRBD1. The germline V gene has CDR1 SGHTA and CDR2 FQGNSA. This CDR3 contains 16 residues. Germline trimming cut 3 bases from V and 3 bases from J; bases unmatched to any gene: 7. The CDR3 nucleotides read TGTGCCAGCAGCTTCACTTCCGGGACAGGGGGCTACGAGCAGTACTTC. Amino acid sequence: CASSFTSGTGGYEQYF.

This sequence joins TRBV2 and TRBJ1-6; 7 bases are a match to TRBD1. With V trimmed by 7 bases and J by 0 bases, 6 bases remained unmatched. Germline values: CDR1 SNHLY, CDR2 FYNNEI. The CDR3 sequence is 16 residues long. The CDR3 loop reads CASTRDSNSYNSPLHF. The CDR3 region has the DNA TGTGCCAGCACACGGGACAGCAACTCCTATAATTCACCCCTCCACTTT.

The rearrangement uses TRBV7-3 and TRBJ2-1; 13 bases fit TRBD2. From germline, CDR1 is SGHTA and CDR2 FQGTGA. The CDR3 contains 16 residues. V trimming: 2 bases; J trimming: 5 bases; junction bases outside the gene matches: 3. CDR3 sequence (DNA): TGTGCCAGCAGCTTAGCCGGGACTAGCGGGAACAATGAGCAGTTCTTC. The encoded protein is CASSLAGTSGNNEQFF.

This chain connects TRBV24-1 to TRBJ2-2; 8 nucleotides agree with TRBD1. The CDR3 consists of 15 residues. The germline V gene encodes CDR1 KGHDR and CDR2 SFDVKD. Trimming removed 7 bases from V and 1 base from J; junction bases left unmatched: 4. The CDR3 loop is CATRVGTGNTGELFF. CDR3 DNA: TGTGCCACCAGAGTCGGGACAGGGAACACCGGGGAGCTGTTTTTT.

This clone was detected once. The chain carries TRBV11-2 and TRBJ1-1; no clear D. This CDR3 region has 13 residues. Germline assignment: CDR1 SGHAT and CDR2 FQNNGV. Trimming removed 3 bases at V and 1 base at J, with 6 bases between. CDR3 DNA sequence: TGTGCCAGCAGCTTGGCGGGGAACACTGAAGCTTTCTTT. Translating it yields CASSLAGNTEAFF.

The rearrangement uses TRBV7-3 and TRBJ1-1; no reliable D call. Germline lookup yields CDR1 SGHTA and CDR2 FQGTGA. Trimming removed 2 bases from V and 2 bases from J, with 9 bases in between. This CDR3 has 14 amino acids. The CDR3 is CASSLVPLNTEAFF. In nucleotides, the CDR3 is TGTGCCAGCAGCTTAGTTCCCCTTAACACTGAAGCTTTCTTT.

This rearrangement joins TRBV9 to TRBJ2-3, with 8 bases aligning to TRBD1. CDR3 length: 15 residues. V lost 2 bases and J lost 5; bases outside the gene matches: 7. The germline gives CDR1 SGDLS, CDR2 YYNGEE. CDR3 residues: CASSVLPGGEDTQYF. In DNA, the CDR3 is TGTGCCAGCAGCGTTTTACCAGGGGGCGAAGATACGCAGTATTTT.

The chain joins TRBV7-9 to TRBJ2-1; 7 bases line up with TRBD2. Per germline, CDR1 SEHNR and CDR2 FQNEAQ (reference sequence). The CDR3 extends over 14 amino acids. The V gene end was trimmed by 5 bases and the J gene end by 10 bases; junction bases not matched to a gene: 11. CDR3 region: CASSTGLGVPEQFF. CDR3 DNA sequence: TGTGCCAGCAGCACAGGACTAGGTGTCCCCGAGCAGTTCTTC.

This clone counts as medium-sized (0.01 to 0.1%). V usage is TRBV7-9 and J usage is TRBJ2-6; TRBD1 matches 10 bases. Germline V lookup: CDR1 SEHNR, CDR2 FQNEAQ (reference sequence). Unmatched junction bases numbered 12, after V lost 5 bases and J lost 2 bases. The CDR3 is made up of 19 amino acids. In nucleotides, the CDR3 is TGTGCCAGCAGCAGTACCGGGACAGGGGAAGAAGCTGGGGCCAACGTCCTGACTTTC. Its protein product is CASSSTGTGEEAGANVLTF.

The chain is built from TRBV5-1 and TRBJ1-1; no clear D gene. The germline V and J ends were trimmed by 0 bases and 4 bases, with 16 bases remaining between them. Looked up from germline, CDR1 is SGHRS and CDR2 is YFSETQ. This CDR3 comprises 16 residues. The CDR3 is CASSLGPATFGTEAFF. In DNA form, the CDR3 reads TGCGCCAGCAGCTTGGGACCGGCGACTTTTGGCACTGAAGCTTTCTTT.